The TCR beta chain described here comes from a study of cytomegalovirus exposure and HLA in healthy donors. The PCR was carried out with 60 Vbeta primers and 13 Jbeta primers. The assay was immunoSEQ multiplex PCR, and TCRdb's table has in-frame clones only and misses some. Seen here are about 160,000 clones, about 79% observed once, and the top ten hold around 0.98%. This clone was observed a single time. The TCR originated in a woman between 45 and 60 years old in good health and CMV-seropositive. Sequenced input: PBMCs.

CDR3 DNA sequence: TGTGCCAGCAGCGAGAGCTCCTACAATGAGCAGTTCTTC. It translates to CASSESSYNEQFF. The V call is TRBV9, the J call TRBJ2-1; D gene unclear. CDR3 length: 13 amino acids. Germline lookup yields CDR1 SGDLS and CDR2 YYNGEE. The V end lost 3 bases, the J end lost 0 bases, and 4 bases lay between the germline ends. The whole variable domain, filled in from reference TRBV9 and TRBJ2-1, reads DSGVTQTPKHLITATGQRVTLRCSPRSGDLSVYWYQQSLDQGLQFLIQYYNGEERAKGNILERFSAQQFPDLHSELNLSSLELGDSALYFCASSESSYNEQFFGPGTRLTVL.